This T cell receptor beta chain emerged from a study of Graves' ophthalmopathy and Graves' hyperthyroidism. RNA served as the template for amplifying TCR beta CDR3 regions. Amplification began with first-round RT-PCR using HTBI primers, then second-round multiplex PCR was performed. One entry per CDR3 protein, called by TCRdb with MiXCR from the multiplex PCR reads. The sample has about 740,000 distinct CDR3 sequences, roughly 40% seen once. This clonotype has ten or more counts. Its matching antigen is unknown. Sampling under 12 ml of fresh peripheral blood provided the PBMCs. Study results and caveats: Most expanded clonotypes from thyroid (those above 0.001 frequency) were also found in blood.

This CDR3 has 14 amino acids. CDR1 SQVTM and CDR2 ANQGSEA come from the germline V gene. V was clipped by 6 bases and J by 3 bases; unmatched bases: 9. The receptor's source is an adult man with Graves' ophthalmopathy. The sequenced sample consisted of peripheral blood. The chain combines TRBV29-1 with TRBJ2-7; 9 bases line up with TRBD2. The CDR3 spells CSVLKAGGIYEQYF. Here the CDR3 DNA reads TGCAGCGTCCTAAAGGCGGGAGGGATCTACGAGCAGTACTTC.